This T cell receptor (beta chain) was profiled in a study of blood T cell repertoires in COVID-19. This CDR3 contains 15 residues. Germline V CDR1 and CDR2: SGHRS, YFSETQ. The V segment lost 4 bases and the J segment 4 bases; nucleotides outside the gene matches: 7. Measured with immunoSEQ multiplex PCR; TCRdb has only the in-frame clones, and not every one. The sample lists a few hundred thousand clones, roughly four fifths seen once, with around 9% in the top ten. This clone has a single count. The identical CDR3 is also encoded by other nucleotide sequences in the sample. The TCR originated in a middle-aged man who had recovered from COVID-19. Input material: PBMCs or T cells enriched from blood (not recorded which). The chain has TRBV5-1 and TRBJ2-1; 8 positions match TRBD1. CDR3 region: CASSLGTGGYNEQFF. In DNA form, the CDR3 reads TGCGCCAGCAGCCTTGGGACAGGCGGGTACAATGAGCAGTTCTTC.